A single sample gave rise to the 24 T cell receptor beta chains below, sequenced in a study of OX40 agonist ivuxolimab in advanced cancers. TCRdb keeps only in-frame clones here, not all; method: immunoSEQ multiplex PCR. The sample records more than 50,000 clones, approximately 80% being singletons. The source was CD4+ or CD8+ T cells sorted from blood, collected in a trial of the OX40 agonist ivuxolimab. Source of these receptors: an adult with an advanced solid tumor such as melanoma, head and neck, liver or kidney cancer.

The chain couples TRBV18 to TRBJ2-3; the D gene could be TRBD1 or TRBD2 (5 bases each). V shed 4 bases and J shed 3 bases, with 14 bases lying between them. Per germline, CDR1 KGHSH and CDR2 LQKENI. There are 15 residues in the CDR3. The DNA of the CDR3 is TGTGCCAGCTCACTCAGACGGGGCCTGACAGATACGCAGTATTTT. Translating gives CASSLRRGLTDTQYF.

The chain joins TRBV7-9 to TRBJ1-6, with 11 bases that match TRBD1. Trimming removed 8 bases from V and 7 bases from J; junction bases left unmatched: 7. The CDR3 contains 15 residues. Looked up from germline, CDR1 is SEHNR and CDR2 is FQNEAQ (reference sequence). The CDR3 loop is CASGPGTGGNSPLHF. The CDR3 DNA follows: TGTGCCAGCGGCCCCGGGACAGGGGGAAATTCACCCCTCCACTTT.

The chain couples TRBV6-5 to TRBJ1-1; 9 bases are a match to TRBD1. This CDR3 contains 15 residues. Germline CDR1 and CDR2: MNHEY and SVGAGI. Trimming removed 4 bases from V and 1 base from J; junction bases left unmatched: 4. The CDR3 DNA reads TGTGCCAGCAGTTTAGACAGGGGGAAGAACACTGAAGCTTTCTTT. The encoded protein is CASSLDRGKNTEAFF.

The rearrangement joins TRBV7-3 to TRBJ2-2, with TRBD2 as a possible D gene (6 bases). CDR1 is SGHTA, CDR2 FQGTGA, per germline. V shed 5 bases and J shed 8 bases, with 18 bases lying between them. This CDR3 contains 15 residues. The CDR3 DNA reads TGTGCCAGCAGCCCCGGAGGGACGGCCTTGGGGGAGCTGTTTTTT. Residues: CASSPGGTALGELFF.

J is TRBJ1-3 and V is TRBV19; D unresolved. V lost 3 bases to trimming and J lost 0 bases, with 9 bases between them. Germline V gene lookup returns CDR1 LNHDA and CDR2 SQIVND (reference sequence). The CDR3 extends over 15 amino acids. CDR3 in amino acids: CASSIETSSGNTIYF. The CDR3 coding sequence is TGTGCCAGTAGTATTGAGACGAGCTCTGGAAACACCATATATTTT. Using reference TRBV19 and TRBJ1-3 for the parts outside the CDR3, the full variable domain is DGGITQSPKYLFRKEGQNVTLSCEQNLNHDAMYWYRQDPGQGLRLIYYSQIVNDFQKGDIAEGYSVSREKKESFPLTVTSAQKNPTAFYLCASSIETSSGNTIYFGEGSWLTVV.

This chain connects TRBV6-6 to TRBJ1-2; maybe TRBD1 (6 bases). Trimming took off 8 bases at V and 4 bases at J, with 14 bases between the two ends. This CDR3 contains 13 residues. Germline V gives CDR1 MNHNY, CDR2 SVGAGI (reference sequence). CDR3 bases: TGTGCCAGCCGGCGGGACACCTCCTATGGCTACACCTTC. It is translated as CASRRDTSYGYTF.

A note on this clone: The sample holds other DNA sequences that translate to the same CDR3. The J gene is TRBJ1-5, the V gene TRBV5-1, with a weak D call TRBD1 (5 bases). CDR3 length: 14 residues. Germline V gene data show CDR1 as SGHRS and CDR2 as YFSETQ. V was clipped by 1 base and J by 2 bases, with 7 bases between them. The CDR3 loop reads CASSLSGGNQPQHF. DNA of the CDR3: TGCGCCAGCAGCTTGTCGGGGGGCAATCAGCCCCAGCATTTT. The full variable domain, its missing parts supplied by reference TRBV5-1 and TRBJ1-5, is KAGVTQTPRYLIKTRGQQVTLSCSPISGHRSVSWYQQTPGQGLQFLFEYFSETQRNKGNFPGRFSGRQFSNSRSEMNVSTLELGDSALYLCASSLSGGNQPQHFGDGTRLSIL.

V gene TRBV6-1 combines with J gene TRBJ1-3; D not certain. The V gene's germline CDR1 is MNHNS and CDR2 SASEGT. Trimming took off 6 bases at V and 3 bases at J, with 15 bases between the two ends. The CDR3 runs 15 residues. Here the CDR3 DNA reads TGTGCCAGCAGCCCAGAGTCCGGGGTTGGAAACACCATATATTTT. Amino acid sequence: CASSPESGVGNTIYF.

The V call is TRBV6-1, the J call TRBJ2-3; TRBD1 matches at 12 bases. This CDR3 spans 17 amino acids. With 3 bases clipped from V and 6 bases from J, the junction kept 10 bases outside the gene matches. Germline V gene sequence: CDR1 MNHNS, CDR2 SASEGT. The CDR3 coding sequence is TGTGCCAGCAGTGAGAATTCCGGGACAGGGGGCTGGGATACGCAGTATTTT. Translated: CASSENSGTGGWDTQYF.

This clone was observed a single time. This chain uses TRBV14 with TRBJ1-3; D possibly corresponds to TRBD1 (6 bases). CDR1 is SGHDN, CDR2 FVKESK, per germline. This CDR3 is built from 15 residues. Between the trimmed V and J ends, which lost 1 base and 4 bases, there was a span of 11 bases. Here the CDR3 reads CASSQVRTAGNTIYF. The CDR3 coding sequence is TGTGCCAGCAGCCAAGTGAGGACAGCAGGAAACACCATATATTTT.

The chain is built from TRBV27 and TRBJ1-2; unclear D gene. Germline assignment: CDR1 MNHEY and CDR2 SMNVEV (reference sequence). The CDR3 spans 14 residues. Between the trimmed V and J ends, which lost 3 bases and 4 bases, there was a span of 12 bases. This CDR3 reads CASSFGRPPYGYTF. CDR3 nucleotide sequence: TGTGCCAGCAGTTTCGGTCGTCCCCCCTATGGCTACACCTTC.

This chain connects TRBV6-1 to TRBJ1-1; 8 bases agree with TRBD1. V dropped 7 bases and J dropped 8; count of bases not matched to a gene: 6. This CDR3 spans 12 amino acids. The germline V gene has CDR1 MNHNS and CDR2 SASEGT. Here the CDR3 reads CASITWTGEAFF. CDR3 sequence (DNA): TGTGCCAGCATAACATGGACAGGGGAAGCTTTCTTT.

Turning to this clone: Within the sample, other DNA sequences also encode this same CDR3. V gene TRBV6-1 combines with J gene TRBJ1-1; 9 nucleotides match TRBD1. This CDR3 has 14 amino acids. Germline CDR1 reads MNHNS; CDR2 reads SASEGT. Germline trimming cut 5 bases from V and 2 bases from J; bases unmatched to any gene: 3. Here the CDR3 reads CASSLGQGNTEAFF. DNA of the CDR3: TGTGCCAGCAGTTTGGGACAGGGTAACACTGAAGCTTTCTTT.

This clone was seen only a few times. V gene TRBV28 combines with J gene TRBJ1-5; D is undetermined. CDR3 length equals 15 residues. Germline values: CDR1 MDHEN, CDR2 SYDVKM. V was pared by 5 bases and J by 9 bases, with 20 bases between. The CDR3: CASSPGRDIVRPQHF. CDR3 sequence (DNA): TGTGCCAGCAGTCCAGGACGTGATATAGTGCGGCCCCAGCATTTT. Filled out from reference TRBV28 and TRBJ1-5, the complete variable domain reads DVKVTQSSRYLVKRTGEKVFLECVQDMDHENMFWYRQDPGLGLRLIYFSYDVKMKEKGDIPEGYSVSREKKERFSLILESASTNQTSMYLCASSPGRDIVRPQHFGDGTRLSIL.

This clone was counted only a few times. The chain has TRBV7-3 and TRBJ2-2; 7 nucleotides match TRBD1. The CDR3 length is 14 residues. The V and J ends lost 5 bases and 7 bases, in that order; junction bases with no gene match: 7. CDR1 is SGHTA, CDR2 FQGTGA, per germline. The CDR3 nucleotides read TGTGCCAGCAGCCCTACTACAGGGGTCGGGGAGCTGTTTTTT. It translates to CASSPTTGVGELFF.

This clone was observed a single time. The chain has TRBV6-1 and TRBJ2-2, with a possible D match to TRBD1 (5 bases). This CDR3 spans 14 amino acids. Trimming left V 9 bases short and J 5 bases short, with 16 bases between. CDR1 and CDR2 (germline): MNHNS, SASEGT. The CDR3 loop reads CASQKTELTGELFF. The CDR3 bases are TGTGCCAGTCAAAAGACAGAGTTGACCGGGGAGCTGTTTTTT.

This chain links TRBV9 with TRBJ1-3; D uncertain. The ends were cut back, 3 bases at V and 1 base at J, with 14 bases in the middle. Germline values: CDR1 SGDLS, CDR2 YYNGEE. The CDR3 totals 16 residues. CDR3 bases: TGTGCCAGCAGCGCGACCGCCGAACGATCTGGAAACACCATATATTTT. The encoded protein is CASSATAERSGNTIYF.

The gene calls are TRBV10-3 and TRBJ1-2; D perhaps matches TRBD1 (5 bases). Trimming took 7 bases from V and 4 from J, leaving 13 bases between them. The CDR3 length is 13 residues. Germline CDR1 is ENHRY and CDR2 is SYGVKD. CDR3 protein: CAINRVGGYGYTF. The CDR3 nucleotides read TGTGCCATCAACCGGGTGGGGGGCTATGGCTACACCTTC.

The chain couples TRBV5-5 to TRBJ2-5; maybe TRBD2 (6 bases). There are 17 residues in the CDR3. V gave up 0 bases and J gave up 2 bases, with 17 bases separating them. CDR1 and CDR2 from the germline V gene are SGHKS and YYEKEE (reference sequence). The chain's CDR3 is CASSLGRGTTQQETQYF. The CDR3 nucleotides are TGTGCCAGCAGCTTGGGTCGCGGGACGACGCAACAAGAGACCCAGTACTTC.

The gene calls are TRBV5-1 and TRBJ1-3; D possibly corresponds to TRBD1 (5 bases). With 4 bases removed from V and 4 bases from J, the gap between germline ends came to 12 bases. CDR3 length: 14 residues. Looked up from germline, CDR1 is SGHRS and CDR2 is YFSETQ. CDR3 nucleotide sequence: TGCGCCAGCAGCGAGGCCGGGGGAGGAAACACCATATATTTT. Translation gives CASSEAGGGNTIYF.

The chain is built from TRBV2 and TRBJ2-2, with 11 positions matching TRBD1. Trimming cost V 5 bases and J 4 bases; bases outside gene matches: 3. Germline V gene data show CDR1 as SNHLY and CDR2 as FYNNEI. The CDR3 contains 15 residues. The CDR3: CASSRDRGSTGELFF. The CDR3 coding sequence is TGTGCCAGCAGTAGGGACAGGGGGTCCACCGGGGAGCTGTTTTTT.

The gene calls are TRBV4-1 and TRBJ2-3; no clear D. Germline CDR1 is MGHRA and CDR2 is YSYEKL. This CDR3 spans 16 amino acids. Trimming took 1 base from V and 0 from J, leaving 11 bases between them. CDR3: CASSQARLGSTDTQYF. CDR3 sequence (DNA): TGCGCCAGCAGCCAAGCCCGGCTGGGTAGCACAGATACGCAGTATTTT.

The chain has TRBV5-5 and TRBJ1-4; possibly TRBD1 for D (5 bases). This CDR3 spans 15 amino acids. Trimming left V 4 bases short and J 5 bases short, with 15 bases between. Germline CDR1 and CDR2: SGHKS and YYEKEE (reference sequence). The CDR3 spells CASSAPGTSNEKLFF. The CDR3 nucleotides read TGTGCCAGCAGCGCACCCGGGACCTCCAATGAAAAACTGTTTTTT.

The chain couples TRBV29-1 to TRBJ1-2; possibly TRBD1 for D (5 bases). The ends were cut back, 4 bases at V and 0 bases at J, with 15 bases in the middle. The CDR3 is made up of 15 amino acids. Germline CDR1 and CDR2: SQVTM and ANQGSEA. This CDR3 reads CSVANKGEANYGYTF. The CDR3 DNA reads as TGCAGCGTTGCTAATAAAGGGGAGGCTAACTATGGCTACACCTTC. The variable domain in full, completed from reference TRBV29-1 and TRBJ1-2, reads SAVISQKPSRDICQRGTSLTIQCQVDSQVTMMFWYRQQPGQSLTLIATANQGSEATYESGFVIDKFPISRPNLTFSTLTVSNMSPEDSSIYLCSVANKGEANYGYTFGSGTRLTVV.